This TCR beta chain was found in a study of CD8+CD57+ T cells in acquired aplastic anemia. The study profiled TCR beta VDJ and CDR3 using genomic DNA as template. TCRdb re-derived calls from the reads in MiXCR, one entry per CDR3 protein. Of about 180,000 distinct CDR3 sequences in the sample, 35% to 50% were seen once. The ends were cut back, 6 bases at V and 5 bases at J, with 10 bases in the middle. This CDR3 has 13 residues. Germline V lookup: CDR1 SNHLY, CDR2 FYNNEI. This clonotype was detected many times. Input material: sorted CD4+, CD8+, or CD8+CD57+ T cells (not recorded which) from PBMCs. The receptor's source is a human donor in good health. The chain is built from TRBV2 and TRBJ2-2, with D uncertain. CDR3 DNA sequence: TGTGCCAGCAGCCGAACCTGGACCGGGGAGCTGTTTTTT. Amino acids: CASSRTWTGELFF.